The 32 T cell receptor beta chains in this list originate from one sample, sequenced in a study of T cells in women clearing cervical HPV infection. Data came from immunoSEQ multiplex PCR; TCRdb stores just in-frame clones and leaves some out. The record lists more than 20,000 clones, of which the ten most abundant hold 9.5% to 10%. Sequenced input: blood buffy coat. The receptors derive from a woman between 18 and 70 years old with a cervical HPV16 infection that either progressed to CIN3+ or cleared (not recorded which).

A note on this clone: The read terminates 3 residues before the CDR3 end, so the remaining end is supplied by the germline J gene. This chain joins TRBV24-1 and TRBJ2-7; 8 nucleotides match TRBD1. Germline CDR1 and CDR2: KGHDR and SFDVKD. The CDR3 covers 14 residues. The J segment lost 2 bases and the V segment lost 5 bases, leaving 4 bases of the junction unmatched. The part of the CDR3 DNA that was read is TGTGCCACCAGTGGACCGGGACAGGCCTACGAG. It codes for CATSGPGQAYE. The whole CDR3 region reads CATSGPGQAYEQYF.

As for this clone: The sequence runs out 3 residues before the end of the CDR3; the remainder is reconstructed from the germline J gene. This chain connects TRBV7-2 to TRBJ1-1, with a tentative D call TRBD1 (6 bases). This CDR3 contains 13 residues. V dropped 3 bases and J dropped 5 bases, with 10 bases sitting between them. Germline V gives CDR1 SGHTA, CDR2 FQGNSA. The CDR3: CASSFGGGTEAFF. The sequenced CDR3 bases are TGTGCCAGCAGCTTTGGGGGCGGGACTGAA.

For this clone: The observed sequence ends 3 residues before the CDR3 terminus, with the missing tail filled in from the germline J gene. The chain joins TRBV27 to TRBJ2-7; 12 nucleotides align to TRBD1. The CDR3 is 18 residues long. Trimming removed 1 base from V and 0 bases from J; junction bases left unmatched: 7. CDR1 MNHEY and CDR2 SMNVEV come from the germline V gene (reference sequence). CDR3 DNA (partial): TGTGCCAGCAGTTTATACCCCCGGGGACAGGGGGCCTCCTACGAG. Its protein product is CASSLYPRGQGASYE. The whole CDR3 reads CASSLYPRGQGASYEQYF.

CDR3 loop: CASSMGGGIEPQHF. Incomplete CDR3 DNA: TGTGCCAGTAGTATGGGGGGGGGAATCGAGCCC. The chain carries TRBV19 and TRBJ1-5; D perhaps matches TRBD1 (5 bases). The read ends 3 residues early relative to the CDR3; the germline J gene fills the gap. The CDR3 consists of 14 residues. The germline V gene encodes CDR1 LNHDA and CDR2 SQIVND (reference sequence). V was shortened by 3 bases and J by 8 bases, with 14 bases between the two germline ends.

As concerns this clone: The read terminates 3 residues before the CDR3 end, so the remaining end is supplied by the germline J gene. The chain carries TRBV7-9 and TRBJ1-1; 10 bases fit TRBD1. There are 13 residues in the CDR3. Germline V CDR1 and CDR2: SEHNR, FQNEAQ (reference sequence). The covered CDR3 bases are TGTGCCAGCAACAAACCGGGACAGGGGTTC. Translation gives CASNKPGQGF. The whole CDR3 reads CASNKPGQGFAFF.

Notes on this clone: The CDR3 goes on 3 residues after the read ends, and that part is filled in from the germline J gene. The chain combines TRBV11-2 with TRBJ1-2; 7 nucleotides align to TRBD1. With V trimmed by 5 bases and J by 4 bases, 7 bases remained unmatched. Germline CDR1 is SGHAT and CDR2 is FQNNGV. The length of the CDR3 is 14 residues. CDR3 amino acids: CASSPAGQVYGYTF. CDR3 bases read: TGTGCCAGCAGCCCCGCCGGACAGGTCTATGGC.

In regard to this clone: Read sequence stops 3 residues before the CDR3 end, and the germline J gene provides the missing end. The genes are TRBV5-1 and TRBJ2-2; TRBD2 might be the D (5 bases). The CDR3 has 14 residues. V was clipped by 6 bases and J by 2 bases, with 11 bases between them. Germline V gene data show CDR1 as SGHRS and CDR2 as YFSETQ. The part of the CDR3 DNA that was read is TGCGCCAGCATGTGGACTCCAAACACCGGGGAG. Residues: CASMWTPNTGE. The full-length CDR3 reads as CASMWTPNTGELFF.

With respect to this clone: The read falls 3 residues short of the CDR3 end, and the missing part is taken from the germline J gene. V is TRBV5-3 and J is TRBJ2-1, with 16 bases lining up with TRBD2. TRBV5-3 is placed among ORFs of uncertain function. V was clipped by 4 bases and J by 2 bases; unmatched bases: 15. The CDR3 extends over 21 amino acids. CDR3 DNA (partial): TGTGCCAGAAGCCCGAAGGTTAAGGGGACTAGCGGGAGGGTGGCCTACAATGAG. Its translation is CARSPKVKGTSGRVAYNE. The CDR3, in full, reads CARSPKVKGTSGRVAYNEQFF.

With respect to this clone: The read finishes 3 residues shy of the CDR3 end, and the germline J gene is used to complete it. The J gene is TRBJ1-1, the V gene TRBV5-1; possibly TRBD1 for D (5 bases). Trimming removed 3 bases from V and 0 bases from J, with 9 bases in between. The germline V gene encodes CDR1 SGHRS and CDR2 YFSETQ. The CDR3 consists of 14 residues. The DNA read from the CDR3 is TGCGCCAGCAGCTCCTCGACAGTGAACACTGAA. Translated, it gives CASSSSTVNTE. The CDR3 in its entirety is CASSSSTVNTEAFF. The full variable domain, with the rest looked up from reference TRBV5-1 and TRBJ1-1, is KAGVTQTPRYLIKTRGQQVTLSCSPISGHRSVSWYQQTPGQGLQFLFEYFSETQRNKGNFPGRFSGRQFSNSRSEMNVSTLELGDSALYLCASSSSTVNTEAFFGQGTRLTVV.

As for this clone: The read halts 3 residues ahead of the CDR3 end, with the missing end drawn from the germline J gene. The rearrangement links TRBV5-1 to TRBJ2-3, with a weak D call TRBD2 (5 bases). The germline CDR1 and CDR2 sequences are SGHRS and YFSETQ. The CDR3 spans 14 residues. The V end lost 0 bases, the J end lost 6 bases, and 11 bases lay between the germline ends. The CDR3: CASSLGRGSDTQYF. The CDR3 bases that were read are TGCGCCAGCAGCTTGGGGAGAGGGTCCGATACG.

In the case of this clone: The read comes to an end 3 residues before the CDR3 does, leaving the germline J gene to fill in the end. J is TRBJ1-6 and V is TRBV10-3; 7 bases are shared with TRBD1. The CDR3 covers 16 residues. From germline, CDR1 is ENHRY and CDR2 SYGVKD. J gave up 11 bases and V 0 bases, and 10 bases lay outside the gene matches. CDR3 sequence: CAISESGDSYLTPLHF. The sequenced part of the CDR3 DNA is TGTGCCATCAGTGAGTCAGGGGACAGCTACCTAACACCC.

Of note for this clone: The CDR3 end is not reached by the read, which stops 3 residues before it; the germline J gene fills it in. V and J are TRBV5-4 and TRBJ1-1; D possibly corresponds to TRBD1 (6 bases). CDR3 size: 15 residues. Germline CDR1 reads SGHNT; CDR2 reads YYREEE (reference sequence). The CDR3 reads CASSLEQGRTDTAFF. Incomplete CDR3 DNA: TGTGCCAGCAGCTTGGAACAGGGACGAACAGATACG.

Comment on this clone: The read stops 3 residues short of the end of the CDR3; the missing end is completed from the germline J gene. The chain joins TRBV7-6 to TRBJ1-1; 7 bases align to TRBD1. V shed 1 base, J shed 3 bases, and the junction held 8 bases outside the gene matches. CDR1 is SGHVS and CDR2 is FNYEAQ in the germline V gene. The CDR3 loop spans 16 amino acids. CDR3: CASSLEDRVSHTEAFF. The part of the CDR3 DNA that was read is TGTGCCAGCAGCTTAGAAGACAGGGTTTCCCACACTGAA.

About this clone itself: The read ends 3 residues before the CDR3 terminus; that terminus is restored from the germline J gene. This chain connects TRBV20-1 to TRBJ1-3; 10 nucleotides match TRBD1. The CDR3 is 15 residues long. Looked up from germline, CDR1 is DFQATT and CDR2 is SNEGSKA (reference sequence). V shed 3 bases and J 8 bases; nucleotides not matched to a gene: 10. The part of the CDR3 DNA that was read is TGCAGTGCTAGTTGGGACAGGGGATTAGCAGACACC. This codes for CSASWDRGLADT. The CDR3 in its entirety is CSASWDRGLADTIYF.

Its frequency marks this clone as medium-sized. The read halts 3 residues ahead of the CDR3 end, with the missing end drawn from the germline J gene. The chain combines TRBV7-2 with TRBJ2-3; 7 bases fit TRBD2. V shed 3 bases and J 6 bases; nucleotides not matched to a gene: 9. CDR1 and CDR2 (germline): SGHTA, FQGNSA. The CDR3 runs 15 residues. CDR3 loop: CASSLGGSRRDTQYF. Incomplete CDR3 DNA: TGTGCCAGCAGCTTGGGGGGGTCCCGCAGGGATACG. The entire variable domain, with the rest obtained from reference TRBV7-2 and TRBJ2-3, is as follows: GAGVSQSPSNKVTEKGKDVELRCDPISGHTALYWYRQSLGQGLEFLIYFQGNSAPDKSGLPSDRFSAERTGGSVSTLTIQRTQQEDSAVYLCASSLGGSRRDTQYFGPGTRLTVL.

Concerning this clone itself: Read data end 3 residues before the CDR3 end; the end is taken from the germline J gene. The chain has TRBV20-1 and TRBJ1-2; D is possibly TRBD1 (6 bases). The CDR3 runs to 12 residues. The V end lost 0 bases, the J end lost 6 bases, and 8 bases lay between the germline ends. CDR1 DFQATT and CDR2 SNEGSKA come from the germline V gene (reference sequence). CDR3: CSARDGTHGYTF. The CDR3 bases that were read are TGCAGTGCTAGAGATGGGACACATGGC.

Remarks on this clone: The missing CDR3 end, 3 residues past where the read stops, is filled in from the germline J gene. The chain carries TRBV6-1 and TRBJ1-4; D might be TRBD1 (5 bases). The V end was cut by 1 base, the J end by 6 bases, with 12 bases between. The CDR3 is 15 amino acids. Germline lookup yields CDR1 MNHNS and CDR2 SASEGT. CDR3 amino acids: CASSEVGGVYEKLFF. The DNA read from the CDR3 is TGTGCCAGCAGTGAAGTTGGGGGGGTTTATGAAAAA.

A remark on this clone: The read halts 3 residues ahead of the CDR3 end, with the missing end drawn from the germline J gene. This sequence joins TRBV19 and TRBJ1-5, with TRBD1 as a possible D gene (6 bases). V lost 5 bases and J 7 bases, leaving 15 bases between the germline ends. CDR1 is LNHDA, CDR2 SQIVND, per germline (reference sequence). CDR3 size: 14 residues. The CDR3 reads CASSPNRVDQPQHF. The DNA read from the CDR3 is TGTGCCAGTAGTCCCAACAGGGTTGACCAGCCC.

In the case of this clone: The DNA ends 3 residues before the CDR3 does, and the rest of the CDR3 is filled in from the germline J gene. The V call is TRBV11-2, the J call TRBJ2-5; TRBD2 aligns across 9 bases. This CDR3 has 15 amino acids. The ends lost 0 bases at V and 5 bases at J; junction bases unmatched: 4. Germline assignment: CDR1 SGHAT and CDR2 FQNNGV. The CDR3 sequence is CASSLEGGGGETQYF. The DNA read from the CDR3 is TGTGCCAGCAGCTTAGAGGGCGGGGGGGGTGAGACC.

On this clone itself: The read comes to an end 3 residues before the CDR3 does, leaving the germline J gene to fill in the end. This chain joins TRBV7-2 and TRBJ1-6, with no clear D. The germline V and J ends were trimmed by 3 bases and 4 bases, with 7 bases remaining between them. Germline assignment: CDR1 SGHTA and CDR2 FQGNSA. This CDR3 has 14 residues. CDR3 bases read: TGTGCCAGCAGCTTTGAGGGTTATAATTCACCC. Translating it yields CASSFEGYNSP. The full CDR3 sequence reads CASSFEGYNSPLHF.

Concerning this clone: The read ends 3 residues shy of where the CDR3 ends; the end is completed using the germline J gene. The chain combines TRBV2 with TRBJ1-4, with 9 bases identical to TRBD1. V lost 6 bases and J lost 7; bases outside the gene matches: 6. The CDR3 is 14 residues long. Germline-derived CDR1 and CDR2 are SNHLY and FYNNEI. The part of the CDR3 DNA that was read is TGTGCCAGCAGAGCGGGACAGGGTCTTGAAAAA. Protein product: CASRAGQGLEK. The full-length CDR3 reads as CASRAGQGLEKLFF. The full variable domain, rest sourced from reference TRBV2 and TRBJ1-4, is EPEVTQTPSHQVTQMGQEVILRCVPISNHLYFYWYRQILGQKVEFLVSFYNNEISEKSEIFDDQFSVERPDGSNFTLKIRSTKLEDSAMYFCASRAGQGLEKLFFGSGTQLSVL.

Of note for this clone: Read coverage stops 3 residues before the CDR3 terminus; the germline J gene supplies the remainder. The V and J genes are TRBV19 and TRBJ2-1, with a weak D call TRBD1 (5 bases). CDR1 and CDR2 (germline): LNHDA, SQIVND (reference sequence). V gave up 3 bases and J gave up 8 bases, with 14 bases separating them. The CDR3 is 14 amino acids. The CDR3 bases that were read are TGTGCCAGTAGTATCCGCCAGGGTTTCGATGAG. It yields the protein CASSIRQGFDE. The whole CDR3 reads CASSIRQGFDEQFF. Supplemented by reference TRBV19 and TRBJ2-1, the full variable domain reads DGGITQSPKYLFRKEGQNVTLSCEQNLNHDAMYWYRQDPGQGLRLIYYSQIVNDFQKGDIAEGYSVSREKKESFPLTVTSAQKNPTAFYLCASSIRQGFDEQFFGPGTRLTVL.

To note about this clone: The read gets to within 3 residues of the CDR3 end, and the germline J gene fills in the rest. J is TRBJ1-5 and V is TRBV20-1; no clear D gene. Germline V CDR1 and CDR2: DFQATT, SNEGSKA (reference sequence). The V end was cut by 5 bases, the J end by 1 base, with 15 bases between. This CDR3 spans 15 amino acids. The CDR3 region is CSAPRRGLSNQPQHF. Partial CDR3 DNA: TGCAGTGCTCCCAGACGCGGATTAAGCAATCAGCCC.

On this clone: The read ends 3 residues early relative to the CDR3; the germline J gene fills the gap. V usage is TRBV20-1 and J usage is TRBJ2-4; 7 bases are a match to TRBD2. The CDR3 loop spans 14 amino acids. The germline gives CDR1 DFQATT, CDR2 SNEGSKA (reference sequence). J lost 0 bases, V lost 3 bases, and 2 bases had no gene match. CDR3 bases read: TGCAGTGCTAGCGGGGGGACAGCCAAAAACATT. The encoded protein is CSASGGTAKNI. The CDR3 as a whole reads CSASGGTAKNIQYF.

As regards this clone: The read is 3 residues too short to cover the CDR3 end, so that end is filled in from the germline J gene. Other nucleotide sequences in the sample specify the same CDR3. The rearrangement joins TRBV7-3 to TRBJ1-1; the D gene is possibly TRBD1 (5 bases). The V end was cut by 4 bases, the J end by 3 bases, with 9 bases between. Germline values: CDR1 SGHTA, CDR2 FQGTGA. The CDR3 length is 13 residues. The CDR3 bases that were read are TGTGCCAGCAGCTCGACAGCCGACACTGAA. It translates to CASSSTADTE. The whole CDR3 reads CASSSTADTEAFF. Based on the CDR3 plus reference TRBV7-3 and TRBJ1-1, the full variable domain is GAGVSQTPSNKVTEKGKYVELRCDPISGHTALYWYRQSLGQGPEFLIYFQGTGAADDSGLPNDRFFAVRPEGSVSTLKIQRTERGDSAVYLCASSSTADTEAFFGQGTRLTVV.

A word on this clone: The read halts 3 residues ahead of the CDR3 end, with the missing end drawn from the germline J gene. This rearrangement joins TRBV7-6 to TRBJ2-7; weak D call: TRBD1 (6 bases). The V end was cut by 0 bases, the J end by 3 bases, with 15 bases between. Germline CDR1 reads SGHVS; CDR2 reads FNYEAQ. The CDR3 sequence is 16 residues long. The CDR3 reads CASSLALGAGDYEQYF. The part of the CDR3 DNA that was read is TGTGCCAGCAGCTTAGCACTTGGGGCAGGGGACTACGAG.

Note on this clone: One end of the junction is discordant with germline, which a read error may explain. The read finishes 3 residues shy of the CDR3 end, and the germline J gene is used to complete it. This chain uses TRBV2 with TRBJ1-2, with 10 bases identical to TRBD1. The CDR3 has 15 amino acids. Germline assignment: CDR1 SNHLY and CDR2 FYNNEI. The covered CDR3 bases are TGTGCCAGCAGAGAAGACAGGGGGCGCTCCTATGGC. It is translated as CASREDRGRSYG. The entire CDR3 reads CASREDRGRSYGYTF. The full variable domain, completed using reference TRBV2 and TRBJ1-2, is EPEVTQTPSHQVTQMGQEVILRCVPISNHLYFYWYRQILGQKVEFLVSFYNNEISEKSEIFDDQFSVERPDGSNFTLKIRSTKLEDSAMYFCASREDRGRSYGYTFGSGTRLTVV.

About this clone: The read falls 3 residues short of the CDR3 end, and the missing part is taken from the germline J gene. V usage is TRBV29-1 and J usage is TRBJ2-1; the D gene is possibly TRBD2 (7 bases). This CDR3 contains 13 residues. Trimming took 6 bases from V and 9 from J, leaving 18 bases between them. The V gene's germline CDR1 is SQVTM and CDR2 ANQGSEA. This chain's CDR3 is CSVYRGLQGEQFF. The sequenced part of the CDR3 DNA is TGCAGCGTATATCGGGGACTACAGGGTGAG.

On this clone itself: The read gets to within 3 residues of the CDR3 end, and the germline J gene fills in the rest. The genes are TRBV5-1 and TRBJ2-7; 8 bases map to TRBD1. CDR3 length: 14 amino acids. Germline V lookup: CDR1 SGHRS, CDR2 YFSETQ. J gave up 5 bases and V 0 bases, and 4 bases lay outside the gene matches. The CDR3 protein is CASSLGQGANEQYF. The part of the CDR3 DNA that was read is TGCGCCAGCAGCTTGGGTCAGGGGGCCAACGAG.

As concerns this clone: Read data end 3 residues before the CDR3 end; the end is taken from the germline J gene. This sequence joins TRBV19 and TRBJ2-7; TRBD2 matches 11 bases. Germline loops: CDR1 LNHDA, CDR2 SQIVND (reference sequence). CDR3 size: 16 residues. J lost 0 bases, V lost 4 bases, and 5 bases had no gene match. CDR3 DNA, as far as it was read: TGTGCCAGTAGTACGGGACTAGCGGAAAACTCCTACGAG. This gives the protein CASSTGLAENSYE. The CDR3 reads in full as CASSTGLAENSYEQYF.

Note on this clone: The read terminates 3 residues before the CDR3 end, so the remaining end is supplied by the germline J gene. The V gene is TRBV20-1, the J gene TRBJ2-3, with D perhaps matching TRBD2 (6 bases). Trimming left V 3 bases short and J 7 bases short, with 11 bases between. CDR3 length equals 12 residues. The V gene's germline CDR1 is DFQATT and CDR2 SNEGSKA (reference sequence). Incomplete CDR3 DNA: TGCAGTGCTAGTTCGGGGGTTTATACG. This sequence encodes CSASSGVYT. The complete CDR3 protein is CSASSGVYTQYF.

On this clone: The read ends 3 residues before the CDR3 terminus; that terminus is restored from the germline J gene. The chain has TRBV6-1 and TRBJ2-7, with a possible D match to TRBD1 (5 bases). Germline CDR1 MNHNS, CDR2 SASEGT. Trimming removed 2 bases at V and 5 bases at J, with 16 bases between. The CDR3 length is 15 residues. The CDR3 bases that were read are TGTGCCAGCAGTGAATATGGAAGGGGATCCGACGAG. It encodes CASSEYGRGSDE. The entire CDR3 protein reads CASSEYGRGSDEQYF.